This TCR beta chain was sequenced for a study of T cell repertoires in cytomegalovirus infection. Study-wide points: Ex vivo, HLA-C-restricted CMV-specific TCR beta clonotypes prevailed over the rest of the response. Public TCR beta family frequency separated CMV-and-HLA carriers, including in an independent cohort.

The CDR3 contains 13 residues. V was pared by 2 bases and J by 6 bases, with 7 bases between. For this clonotype: Its antigen is still unknown.

Each CDR3 protein is one row after TCRdb ran MiXCR on the reads. The table lists under 200,000 distinct CDR3 sequences, roughly 30% of them singletons. The gene calls are TRBV12-3 or TRBV12-4 and TRBJ2-2; D is unclear. This TCR came from a human donor in good health (CMV status not recorded). Some clones in this sample may be carry-over from other donors' samples. The sample was PBMCs. CDR3 bases: TGTGCCAGCAGTTTAATGGGGTCCGGGGAGCTGTTTTTT. It specifies CASSLMGSGELFF.